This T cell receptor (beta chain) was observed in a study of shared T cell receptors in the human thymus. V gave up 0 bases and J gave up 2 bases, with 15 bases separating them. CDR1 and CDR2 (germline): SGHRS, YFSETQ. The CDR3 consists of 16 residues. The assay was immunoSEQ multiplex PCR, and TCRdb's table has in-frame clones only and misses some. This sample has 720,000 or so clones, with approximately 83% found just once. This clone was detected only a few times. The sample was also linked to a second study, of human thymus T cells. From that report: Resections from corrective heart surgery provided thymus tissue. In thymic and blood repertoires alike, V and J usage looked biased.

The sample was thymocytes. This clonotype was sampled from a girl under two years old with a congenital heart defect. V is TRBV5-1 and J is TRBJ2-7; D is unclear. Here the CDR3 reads CASSLVADPIPYEQYF. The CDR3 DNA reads TGCGCCAGCAGCTTGGTAGCTGATCCTATACCCTACGAGCAGTACTTC. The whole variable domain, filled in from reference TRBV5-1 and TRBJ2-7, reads KAGVTQTPRYLIKTRGQQVTLSCSPISGHRSVSWYQQTPGQGLQFLFEYFSETQRNKGNFPGRFSGRQFSNSRSEMNVSTLELGDSALYLCASSLVADPIPYEQYFGPGTRLTVT.